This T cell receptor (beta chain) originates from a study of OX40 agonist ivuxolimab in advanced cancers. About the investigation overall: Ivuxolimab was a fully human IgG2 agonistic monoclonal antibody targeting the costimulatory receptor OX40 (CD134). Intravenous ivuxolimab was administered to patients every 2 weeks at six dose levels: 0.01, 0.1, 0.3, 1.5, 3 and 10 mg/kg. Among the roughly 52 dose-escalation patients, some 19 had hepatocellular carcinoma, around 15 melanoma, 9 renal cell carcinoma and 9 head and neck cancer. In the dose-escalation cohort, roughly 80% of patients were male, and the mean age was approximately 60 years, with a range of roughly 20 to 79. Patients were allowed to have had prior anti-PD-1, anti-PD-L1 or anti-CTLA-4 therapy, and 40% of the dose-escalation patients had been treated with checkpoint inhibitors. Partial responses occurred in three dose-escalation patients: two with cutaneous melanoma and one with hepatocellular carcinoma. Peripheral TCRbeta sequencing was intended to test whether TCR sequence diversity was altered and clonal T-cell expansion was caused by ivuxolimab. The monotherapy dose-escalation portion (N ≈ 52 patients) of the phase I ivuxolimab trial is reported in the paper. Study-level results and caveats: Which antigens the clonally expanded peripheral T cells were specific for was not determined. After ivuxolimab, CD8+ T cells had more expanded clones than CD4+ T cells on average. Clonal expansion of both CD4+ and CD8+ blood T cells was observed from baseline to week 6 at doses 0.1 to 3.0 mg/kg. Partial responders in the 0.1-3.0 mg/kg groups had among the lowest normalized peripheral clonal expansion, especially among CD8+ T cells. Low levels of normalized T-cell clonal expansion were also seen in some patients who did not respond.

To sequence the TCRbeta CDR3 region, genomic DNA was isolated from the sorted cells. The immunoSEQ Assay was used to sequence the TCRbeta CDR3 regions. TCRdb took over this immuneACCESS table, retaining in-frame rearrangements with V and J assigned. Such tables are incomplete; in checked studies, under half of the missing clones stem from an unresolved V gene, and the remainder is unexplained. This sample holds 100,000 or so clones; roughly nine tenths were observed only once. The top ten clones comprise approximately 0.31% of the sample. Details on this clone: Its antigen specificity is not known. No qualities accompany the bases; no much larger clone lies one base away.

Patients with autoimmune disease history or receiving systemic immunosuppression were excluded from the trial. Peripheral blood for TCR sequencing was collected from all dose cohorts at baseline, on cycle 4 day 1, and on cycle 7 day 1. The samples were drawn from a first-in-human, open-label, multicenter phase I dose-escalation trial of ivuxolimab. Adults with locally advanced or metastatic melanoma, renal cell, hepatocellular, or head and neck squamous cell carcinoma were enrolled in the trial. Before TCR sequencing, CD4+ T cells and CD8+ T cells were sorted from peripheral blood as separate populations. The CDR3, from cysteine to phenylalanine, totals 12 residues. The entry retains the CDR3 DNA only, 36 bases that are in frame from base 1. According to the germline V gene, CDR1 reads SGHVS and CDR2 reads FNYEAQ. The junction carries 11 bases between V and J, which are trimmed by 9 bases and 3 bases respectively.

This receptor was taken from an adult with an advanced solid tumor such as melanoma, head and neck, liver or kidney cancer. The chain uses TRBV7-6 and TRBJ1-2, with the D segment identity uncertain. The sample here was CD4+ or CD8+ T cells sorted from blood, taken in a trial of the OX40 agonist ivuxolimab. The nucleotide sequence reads TGTGCCAGTTCCCCTGGGGACTATGGCTACACCTTC. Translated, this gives CASSPGDYGYTF.